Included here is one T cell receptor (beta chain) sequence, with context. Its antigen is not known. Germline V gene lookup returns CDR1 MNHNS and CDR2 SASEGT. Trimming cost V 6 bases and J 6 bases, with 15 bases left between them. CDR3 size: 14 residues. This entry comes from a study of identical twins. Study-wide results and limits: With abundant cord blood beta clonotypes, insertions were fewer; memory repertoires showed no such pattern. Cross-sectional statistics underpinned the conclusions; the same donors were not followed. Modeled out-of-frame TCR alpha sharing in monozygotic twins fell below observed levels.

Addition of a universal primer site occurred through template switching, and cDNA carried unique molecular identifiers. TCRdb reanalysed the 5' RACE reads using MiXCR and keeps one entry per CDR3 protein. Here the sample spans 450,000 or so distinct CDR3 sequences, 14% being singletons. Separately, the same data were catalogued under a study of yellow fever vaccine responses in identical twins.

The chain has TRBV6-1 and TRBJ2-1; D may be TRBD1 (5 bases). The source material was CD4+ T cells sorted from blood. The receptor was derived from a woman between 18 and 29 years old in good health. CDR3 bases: TGTGCCAGCAGGATGGTGACAGAGAGCAATGAGCAGTTCTTC. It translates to CASRMVTESNEQFF.